This T cell receptor (beta chain) was documented in a study of T cells after yellow fever vaccination. Study-wide findings and caveats: It was a weaker secondary response, yet one that peaked faster, at day 5 versus 15. FACS-sorted repertoires could contain abundant clonotypes contaminating from the bulk population. Re-detected after boosting: most primary clones, about 96% of CD4 and roughly 90% of CD8.

Details on this clonotype: The target antigen is unknown.

In making TCR cDNA, 5'RACE template switching added a universal primer site and UMIs to it. Each CDR3 protein is one row after TCRdb ran MiXCR on the 5' RACE reads. The sample lists approximately 340,000 distinct CDR3 sequences; more than 8.5% were seen once. The V end was cut by 0 bases, the J end by 4 bases, with 16 bases between. The CDR3 spans 17 residues. Germline values: CDR1 SGHRS, CDR2 YFSETQ. The chain joins TRBV5-1 to TRBJ2-2; a possible D gene is TRBD1 (5 bases). The material sequenced was PBMCs, taken on the day of the first yellow fever vaccination. The clonotype was recovered from a young man who received the YFV17D yellow fever vaccine. The CDR3, as DNA: TGCGCCAGCAGCTTGGCTCGGCGGCAGGGTCGCACCGGGGAGCTGTTTTTT. Amino acid sequence: CASSLARRQGRTGELFF.